The sequence of this T cell receptor beta chain was determined in a study of OX40 agonist ivuxolimab in advanced cancers. Background on the study: Age averaged 60 years (range about 23 to 80), and more than 80% were male. Broader study findings: Expanded clones belonging to CD8+ T cells outnumbered, on average, those of CD4+.

Assay used: immunoSEQ multiplex PCR; TCRdb lists only in-frame clones, some missing. The table includes 20,000 to 25,000 clones, 80% to 90% detected once. As regards this clone: Its antigen is not known.

This CDR3 has 15 amino acids. V dropped 5 bases and J dropped 6 bases, with 19 bases sitting between them. The germline V gene encodes CDR1 SGHTA and CDR2 FQGTGA. The V and J genes are TRBV7-3 and TRBJ1-2; perhaps TRBD1 as D (6 bases). This receptor was identified in an adult with an advanced solid tumor such as melanoma, head and neck, liver or kidney cancer. The sample consisted of CD4+ or CD8+ T cells sorted from blood, taken in a trial of the OX40 agonist ivuxolimab. CDR3 DNA: TGTGCCAGCAGCCCTGGCAGGGGAGGAGAGGATGGCTACACCTTC. Amino acids: CASSPGRGGEDGYTF.